This TCR beta chain is drawn from a study of blood T cell repertoires in COVID-19. This CDR3 region has 14 residues. J was trimmed by 4 bases and V by 8 bases; bases with no gene match: 6. Germline CDR1 is KGHSH and CDR2 is LQKENI. This clone has more than one count but fewer than ten. Method: immunoSEQ multiplex PCR; TCRdb's copy keeps in-frame clones and lacks some. There are about 240,000 clones in the sample; roughly 80% occur only once, and 7.5% lies in the top ten. The source of this sequence is a woman older than 75 with COVID-19, enrolled during active disease. The sequenced sample consisted of peripheral blood. The chain uses TRBV18 and TRBJ1-2; 11 bases map to TRBD1. Here the CDR3 reads CASTGQGAVYGYTF. The CDR3, as DNA: TGTGCCAGCACCGGACAGGGGGCTGTCTATGGCTACACCTTC.